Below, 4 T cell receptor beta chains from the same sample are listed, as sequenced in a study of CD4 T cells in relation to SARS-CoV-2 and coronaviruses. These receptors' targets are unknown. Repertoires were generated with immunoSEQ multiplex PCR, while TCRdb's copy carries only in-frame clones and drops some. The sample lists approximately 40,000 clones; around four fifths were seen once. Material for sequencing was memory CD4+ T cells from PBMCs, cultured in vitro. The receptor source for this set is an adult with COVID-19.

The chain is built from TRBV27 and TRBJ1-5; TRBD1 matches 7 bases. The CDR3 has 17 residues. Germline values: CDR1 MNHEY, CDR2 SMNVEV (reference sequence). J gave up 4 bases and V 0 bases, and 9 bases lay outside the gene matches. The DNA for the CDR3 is TGTGCCAGCAGTTTATCCTCACAGGGGAGGGGTAATCAGCCCCAGCATTTT. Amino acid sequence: CASSLSSQGRGNQPQHF.

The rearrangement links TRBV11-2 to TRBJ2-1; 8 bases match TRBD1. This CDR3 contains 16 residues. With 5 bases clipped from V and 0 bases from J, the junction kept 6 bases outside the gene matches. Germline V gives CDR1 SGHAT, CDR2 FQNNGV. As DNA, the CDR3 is TGTGCCAGCAGCCCTACCACAGGGGGCTCCTACAATGAGCAGTTCTTC. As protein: CASSPTTGGSYNEQFF.

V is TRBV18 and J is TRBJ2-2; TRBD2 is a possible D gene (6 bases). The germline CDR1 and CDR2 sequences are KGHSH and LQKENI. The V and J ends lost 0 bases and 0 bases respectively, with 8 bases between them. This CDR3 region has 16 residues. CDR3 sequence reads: CASSPPTGANTGELFF. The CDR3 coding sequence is TGTGCCAGCTCACCACCGACGGGAGCGAACACCGGGGAGCTGTTTTTT. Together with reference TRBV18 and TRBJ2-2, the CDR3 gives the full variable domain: NAGVMQNPRHLVRRRGQEARLRCSPMKGHSHVYWYRQLPEEGLKFMVYLQKENIIDESGMPKERFSAEFPKEGPSILRIQQVVRGDSAAYFCASSPPTGANTGELFFGEGSRLTVL.

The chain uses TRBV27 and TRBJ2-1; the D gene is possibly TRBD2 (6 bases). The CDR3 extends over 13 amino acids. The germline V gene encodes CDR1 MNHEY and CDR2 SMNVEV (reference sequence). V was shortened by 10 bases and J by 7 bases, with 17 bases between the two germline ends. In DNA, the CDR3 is TGTGCCACCTTACCTCGGGGGACTAATGAGCAGTTCTTC. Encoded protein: CATLPRGTNEQFF.